Following are 14 T cell receptor beta chains from one sample sequenced in a study of T cell repertoires in cytomegalovirus infection. From the reads, TCRdb called clonotypes with MiXCR, one entry per CDR3 protein. The sample carries a few hundred thousand distinct CDR3 sequences, around a sixth recorded once. Sample: PBMCs. The receptors derive from a human donor in good health (CMV status not recorded). Some clones in this sample may be carry-over from other donors' samples.

CDR3 loop: CSAAGTERYGYTF. CDR3 coding DNA: TGCAGTGCTGCCGGGACAGAACGCTATGGCTACACCTTC. The chain combines TRBV20-1 with TRBJ1-2; 7 bases line up with TRBD1. The CDR3 length is 13 residues. V was pared by 5 bases and J by 4 bases, with 7 bases of the junction left unmatched. Germline values: CDR1 DFQATT, CDR2 SNEGSKA (reference sequence).

J is TRBJ2-3 and V is TRBV3-1; D possibly corresponds to TRBD2 (6 bases). Germline loops: CDR1 LGHDT, CDR2 YNNKEL (reference sequence). The CDR3 covers 16 residues. Trimming left V 3 bases short and J 0 bases short, with 13 bases between. The CDR3 nucleotides read TGTGCCAGCAGCCAGACTGCGGGGACTAGCACAGATACGCAGTATTTT. It specifies CASSQTAGTSTDTQYF.

The count of this clonotype is one. The chain couples TRBV12-3 or TRBV12-4 to TRBJ1-6, with a tentative D call TRBD1 (6 bases). V lost 7 bases and J 9 bases, leaving 16 bases between the germline ends. CDR3 length equals 14 residues. In nucleotides, the CDR3 is TGTGCCAGCACCACGGACGGGGGCGGTTCACCCCTCCACTTT. Translated, it gives CASTTDGGGSPLHF.

The chain is built from TRBV23-1 and TRBJ2-3; D gene uncertain. TRBV23-1 is treated as an ORF (open reading frame) with a function not yet certain. CDR3 size: 17 residues. Trimming shortened V by 10 bases and J by 0 bases, and 23 bases separated the two germline ends. In DNA form, the CDR3 reads TGCGCCACCATATGGAGAGCGAATAATACTAGCACAGATACGCAGTATTTT. This gives the protein CATIWRANNTSTDTQYF.

In regard to this clonotype: Relative to the germline gene, one junction end is altered; a read error may explain this. V is TRBV2 and J is TRBJ1-5; D remains ambiguous. CDR3 length: 14 residues. The germline V gene has CDR1 SNHLY and CDR2 FYNNEI. CDR3 protein: CAISVVGMDQPQHF. CDR3 sequence (DNA): TGTGCCATCAGTGTGGTCGGGATGGATCAGCCCCAGCATTTT. Supplemented by reference TRBV2 and TRBJ1-5, the full variable domain reads EPEVTQTPSHQVTQMGQEVILRCVPISNHLYFYWYRQILGQKVEFLVSFYNNEISEKSEIFDDQFSVERPDGSNFTLKIRSTKLEDSAMYFCAISVVGMDQPQHFGDGTRLSIL.

This clonotype was picked up a small number of times. The rearrangement uses TRBV5-1 and TRBJ2-1; TRBD2 might be the D (6 bases). CDR3 size: 17 residues. Germline loops: CDR1 SGHRS, CDR2 YFSETQ. Trimming cost V 0 bases and J 5 bases, with 18 bases left between them. CDR3 region: CASSLVRDSLLDNEQFF. CDR3 DNA sequence: TGCGCCAGCAGCTTGGTGCGGGACTCACTCCTCGACAATGAGCAGTTCTTC.

This chain connects TRBV6-2 or TRBV6-3 to TRBJ2-7; the match to TRBD2 covers 8 bases. CDR1 MNHEY and CDR2 SVGEGT come from the germline V gene. V gave up 2 bases and J gave up 3 bases; unmatched junction bases: 6. The CDR3 extends over 15 amino acids. The CDR3 DNA reads TGTGCCAGCAGTTACCCACCCGGGACTAGCTACGAGCAGTACTTC. It specifies CASSYPPGTSYEQYF.

This clonotype was detected a few times. The chain employs TRBV4-1 and TRBJ2-5; tentative D call: TRBD1 (8 bases). Germline assignment: CDR1 MGHRA and CDR2 YSYEKL. V shed 6 bases and J shed 5 bases, with 16 bases lying between them. The CDR3 runs to 14 residues. The DNA of the CDR3 is TGCGCCAGCAGACAGACAGGGGAGGGGGAGACCCAGTACTTC. Its translation: CASRQTGEGETQYF.

This clonotype was counted many times. The chain links TRBV7-2 to TRBJ2-3, with 7 bases aligning to TRBD2. J gave up 2 bases and V 4 bases, and 12 bases lay outside the gene matches. Germline CDR1 reads SGHTA; CDR2 reads FQGNSA. The CDR3 loop spans 17 amino acids. CDR3 loop: CASSSVVWEGFTDTQYF. Here the CDR3 DNA reads TGTGCCAGCAGCTCCGTCGTGTGGGAGGGCTTCACAGATACGCAGTATTTT.

This clonotype was counted many times. V is TRBV7-2 and J is TRBJ2-1; 7 bases are shared with TRBD2. There are 14 residues in the CDR3. J was trimmed by 6 bases and V by 7 bases; bases with no gene match: 9. CDR1 and CDR2 (germline): SGHTA, FQGNSA. The CDR3 coding sequence is TGTGCCAGCACCAAACCTAGCGGCACCAATGAGCAGTTCTTC. Protein product: CASTKPSGTNEQFF.

In this sample, this clonotype turned up a few times. The chain couples TRBV4-1 to TRBJ2-3; either TRBD1 or TRBD2 may supply D (5 bases each). CDR3 length: 17 amino acids. Trimming took off 1 base at V and 6 bases at J, with 20 bases between the two ends. CDR1 MGHRA and CDR2 YSYEKL come from the germline V gene. In DNA, the CDR3 is TGCGCCAGCAGCCAAGGACTCCCCAAGCTAGGGGAGGATACGCAGTATTTT. This codes for CASSQGLPKLGEDTQYF.

This clonotype appeared a few times. The chain joins TRBV29-1 to TRBJ1-1, with D possibly being TRBD1 (5 bases). V was clipped by 5 bases and J by 0 bases, with 13 bases between them. The germline V gene encodes CDR1 SQVTM and CDR2 ANQGSEA. CDR3 length: 14 residues. CDR3 in DNA: TGCAGCGTTCCGAGGCGAGGGGTGAACACTGAAGCTTTCTTT. Residues: CSVPRRGVNTEAFF.

This clonotype was seen a handful of times. This chain joins TRBV10-3 and TRBJ2-7; D is unresolved. This CDR3 has 13 amino acids. V was pared by 4 bases and J by 3 bases, with 10 bases between. Germline CDR1 is ENHRY and CDR2 is SYGVKD. Here the CDR3 reads CAISGSSHYEQYF. Here the CDR3 DNA reads TGTGCCATCAGTGGATCGTCACACTACGAGCAGTACTTC.

This clonotype occurred a few times. The chain couples TRBV4-1 to TRBJ1-2; D call uncertain. The germline V and J ends were trimmed by 1 base and 5 bases, with 14 bases remaining between them. The CDR3 extends over 15 amino acids. Germline V gene sequence: CDR1 MGHRA, CDR2 YSYEKL. The CDR3 nucleotides read TGCGCCAGCAGCCAAGTCGGGAGCACACCATATGGCTACACCTTC. Translating gives CASSQVGSTPYGYTF.